The source of this T cell receptor (beta chain) is a study of T-cell memory formation after mild COVID-19. Overall study: Clustering of TCRs was largely donor specific. The study's findings and limits: Contracting CD4+ clones lay largely in CM and EM, with CD8+ ones residing in EMRA.

MiXCR, run by TCRdb on the 5' RACE reads, gives a single entry per CDR3 protein. The profile covers 500,000 to 550,000 distinct CDR3 sequences, with roughly 21% appearing a single time and roughly an eighth taken by the ten largest. This clonotype has more than one count but fewer than ten. Its matching antigen is unknown. This clonotype was sampled from an adult woman who had mild COVID-19 (a few samples of this study predate the infection). Cell type and time point are not known. The sample comprised PBMCs or a T cell subset sorted from them (not recorded which).

The CDR3: CASRSGTGTNSPLHF. CDR3 bases: TGCGCCAGTCGCTCCGGGACAGGGACTAATTCACCCCTCCACTTT. V gene TRBV5-1 combines with J gene TRBJ1-6, with 9 positions matching TRBD1. The CDR3 contains 15 residues. The germline V gene encodes CDR1 SGHRS and CDR2 YFSETQ. V shed 8 bases and J 6 bases; nucleotides not matched to a gene: 9.